The 21 T cell receptor beta chains below all came from one sample that was sequenced in a study of CD8+ T cells in alopecia areata. It was cDNA, reverse transcribed from extracted RNA, that served as the sequencing template. Sequencing was performed with immunoSEQ multiplex PCR; in TCRdb, only in-frame clones are kept and a portion is missing. The repertoire consists of about 220,000 clones, with around 57% occurring once and the leading ten covering 1.5% to 2%. Treatment indicated: oral pan-JAK inhibitor, 5-10 mg twice daily. Here the sequenced sample was CD4+ T cells sorted from blood, taken at week 4, from a patient treated with tofacitinib. These receptor sequences come from a human donor with alopecia areata.

The J gene is TRBJ2-5, the V gene TRBV5-1; the D is unclear. The V end lost 0 bases, the J end lost 2 bases, and 8 bases lay between the germline ends. The germline V gene has CDR1 SGHRS and CDR2 YFSETQ. The CDR3 contains 14 residues. CDR3 nucleotide sequence: TGCGCCAGCAGCTTGGTTACAGCACAAGAGACCCAGTACTTC. It codes for CASSLVTAQETQYF. The full variable domain, completed using reference TRBV5-1 and TRBJ2-5, is KAGVTQTPRYLIKTRGQQVTLSCSPISGHRSVSWYQQTPGQGLQFLFEYFSETQRNKGNFPGRFSGRQFSNSRSEMNVSTLELGDSALYLCASSLVTAQETQYFGPGTRLLVL.

V and J are TRBV7-2 and TRBJ1-1; D ambiguous. This CDR3 has 12 amino acids. Germline CDR1 is SGHTA and CDR2 is FQGNSA. Trimming pared 2 bases from V and 1 base from J, leaving 2 bases between. The CDR3 region is CASSLKNTEAFF. CDR3 nucleotides: TGTGCCAGCAGCTTAAAGAACACTGAAGCTTTCTTT.

This clone was picked up a small number of times. The rearrangement links TRBV19 to TRBJ2-7; D is unresolved. This CDR3 contains 12 residues. Deletions cut 5 bases from V and 7 bases from J, with 12 bases between. Germline V CDR1 and CDR2: LNHDA, SQIVND (reference sequence). CDR3 sequence reads: CASSPLGGEQYF. DNA of the CDR3: TGTGCCAGTAGTCCCCTAGGTGGGGAGCAGTACTTC.

CDR3 sequence reads: CASSPTGYAETEAFF. The CDR3 nucleotides are TGTGCCAGCAGCCCGACGGGGTATGCGGAGACTGAAGCTTTCTTT. The chain joins TRBV11-2 to TRBJ1-1; D is undetermined. Between the trimmed V and J ends, which lost 5 bases and 5 bases, there was a span of 18 bases. Germline V CDR1 and CDR2: SGHAT, FQNNGV. The CDR3 has 15 amino acids.

The chain employs TRBV4-1 and TRBJ2-7, with TRBD1 as a possible D gene (6 bases). CDR3 length: 14 amino acids. The V and J ends lost 0 bases and 2 bases respectively, with 8 bases between them. Per germline, CDR1 MGHRA and CDR2 YSYEKL. CDR3 amino acids: CASSQDQGTYEQYF. The CDR3 DNA follows: TGCGCCAGCAGCCAAGACCAGGGGACCTACGAGCAGTACTTC.

This clone occurred a few times. The rearrangement links TRBV2 to TRBJ2-6; 9 nucleotides match TRBD1. The CDR3 totals 17 residues. The V and J ends lost 5 bases and 4 bases, in that order; junction bases with no gene match: 9. CDR1 is SNHLY, CDR2 FYNNEI, per germline. CDR3 DNA sequence: TGTGCCAGCAGTTGGTTGGGGACAGGGACCGGGGCCAACGTCCTGACTTTC. Its translation is CASSWLGTGTGANVLTF.

This rearrangement joins TRBV13 to TRBJ2-3, with a tentative D call TRBD2 (6 bases). Trimming pared 4 bases from V and 6 bases from J, leaving 17 bases between. This CDR3 is 15 amino acids long. CDR1 and CDR2 from the germline V gene are PRHDT and FYEKMQ (reference sequence). DNA for the CDR3: TGTGCCAGCAGCTCCTTGCGGGGTGAGGCGGATACGCAGTATTTT. Its protein is CASSSLRGEADTQYF.

The chain couples TRBV29-1 to TRBJ1-4; D call uncertain. The CDR3 has 14 amino acids. Trimming took 0 bases from V and 8 from J, leaving 13 bases between them. Germline V lookup: CDR1 SQVTM, CDR2 ANQGSEA. CDR3 in DNA: TGCAGCGTTGAAGATCGTGGGAGGAGAGAAAAACTGTTTTTT. Protein sequence: CSVEDRGRREKLFF. Using reference TRBV29-1 and TRBJ1-4 for the parts outside the CDR3, the full variable domain is SAVISQKPSRDICQRGTSLTIQCQVDSQVTMMFWYRQQPGQSLTLIATANQGSEATYESGFVIDKFPISRPNLTFSTLTVSNMSPEDSSIYLCSVEDRGRREKLFFGSGTQLSVL.

The gene calls are TRBV29-1 and TRBJ2-1; 14 bases agree with TRBD2. The CDR3 covers 14 residues. Germline lookup yields CDR1 SQVTM and CDR2 ANQGSEA. Trimming took 7 bases from V and 13 from J; bases not matched to a gene: 12. The CDR3: CSERTSGGRSGQFF. The CDR3 nucleotides are TGCAGCGAGAGGACTAGCGGGGGGCGGTCAGGTCAGTTCTTC.

In regard to this clone: The same CDR3 can be traced to other DNA sequences in this sample. The rearrangement links TRBV29-1 to TRBJ2-5; 12 bases line up with TRBD1. Losses at the gene ends were 6 bases for V and 5 bases for J; bases not matched to a gene: 4. Germline CDR1 SQVTM, CDR2 ANQGSEA. The CDR3 spans 13 residues. The CDR3 nucleotides are TGCAGCGTGGGACAGGGGGCCCGGGAGACCCAGTACTTC. Amino acids: CSVGQGARETQYF.

The chain employs TRBV29-1 and TRBJ1-2; a weak D match, TRBD1 (5 bases). Germline CDR1 and CDR2: SQVTM and ANQGSEA. The CDR3 spans 12 residues. The germline V and J ends were trimmed by 4 bases and 3 bases, with 9 bases remaining between them. CDR3 sequence: CSVVRGDYGYTF. For the CDR3, the DNA is TGCAGCGTTGTAAGGGGCGACTATGGCTACACCTTC. The whole variable domain, remainder taken from reference TRBV29-1 and TRBJ1-2, is SAVISQKPSRDICQRGTSLTIQCQVDSQVTMMFWYRQQPGQSLTLIATANQGSEATYESGFVIDKFPISRPNLTFSTLTVSNMSPEDSSIYLCSVVRGDYGYTFGSGTRLTVV.

The count of this clone is one. V gene TRBV11-2 combines with J gene TRBJ2-7, with 8 bases lining up with TRBD1. The CDR3 totals 15 residues. CDR1 is SGHAT and CDR2 is FQNNGV in the germline V gene. After removal of 7 bases from V and 0 bases from J, the junction contained 8 bases not matched to a gene. The CDR3 protein is CASNRQGRSSYEQYF. DNA of the CDR3: TGTGCCAGCAACCGACAGGGGCGAAGCTCCTACGAGCAGTACTTC.

The V gene is TRBV19, the J gene TRBJ1-5, with 8 bases that match TRBD1. The V gene's germline CDR1 is LNHDA and CDR2 SQIVND (reference sequence). The CDR3 length is 16 residues. The V and J ends lost 4 bases and 7 bases, in that order; junction bases with no gene match: 12. The CDR3 spells CASSTTGTGFYQPQHF. In DNA form, the CDR3 reads TGTGCCAGTAGTACTACCGGGACAGGTTTTTACCAGCCCCAGCATTTT.

V is TRBV29-1 and J is TRBJ2-5, with a possible D match to TRBD2 (5 bases). CDR1 is SQVTM, CDR2 ANQGSEA, per germline. Trimming removed 8 bases at V and 5 bases at J, with 15 bases between. The CDR3 runs to 12 residues. CDR3 sequence: CSSVEGGETQYF. As DNA, the CDR3 is TGCAGCTCCGTCGAAGGCGGGGAGACCCAGTACTTC. The whole variable domain, filled in from reference TRBV29-1 and TRBJ2-5, reads SAVISQKPSRDICQRGTSLTIQCQVDSQVTMMFWYRQQPGQSLTLIATANQGSEATYESGFVIDKFPISRPNLTFSTLTVSNMSPEDSSIYLCSSVEGGETQYFGPGTRLLVL.

V usage is TRBV29-1 and J usage is TRBJ1-1; D gene uncertain. The CDR3 has 12 residues. CDR1 is SQVTM, CDR2 ANQGSEA, per germline. Trimming removed 5 bases at V and 2 bases at J, with 9 bases between. The CDR3 spells CSVLLRNTEAFF. The CDR3 bases are TGCAGCGTTCTTCTTCGAAACACTGAAGCTTTCTTT.

The CDR3 region is CASSRDPLGEQYF. CDR3 nucleotide sequence: TGCGCCAGCAGCCGAGACCCTCTGGGAGAGCAGTACTTC. The chain has TRBV4-3 and TRBJ2-7; D gene unclear. The germline CDR1 and CDR2 sequences are LGHNA and YSLEER. V shed 4 bases and J shed 7 bases, with 14 bases lying between them. The CDR3 is 13 residues long.

In this sample, this clone turned up a few times. Other DNA sequences of this sample code for an identical CDR3. The chain couples TRBV5-1 to TRBJ1-1; D may be TRBD1 (5 bases). V lost 3 bases and J 1 base, leaving 10 bases between the germline ends. The CDR3 sequence is 14 residues long. Per germline, CDR1 SGHRS and CDR2 YFSETQ. The CDR3 DNA follows: TGCGCCAGCAGCTCGAGGGACCCGAACACTGAAGCTTTCTTT. Translation: CASSSRDPNTEAFF.

The chain uses TRBV4-3 and TRBJ2-7, with 9 positions matching TRBD1. The CDR3 is 17 residues long. From germline, CDR1 is LGHNA and CDR2 YSLEER. V gave up 4 bases and J gave up 3 bases; unmatched junction bases: 13. The CDR3 loop reads CASSPRTGGQGYYEQYF. In DNA, the CDR3 is TGCGCCAGCAGCCCCCGGACGGGGGGACAGGGCTACTACGAGCAGTACTTC.

V usage is TRBV30 and J usage is TRBJ1-4, with a possible D match to TRBD1 (5 bases). The CDR3 contains 14 residues. Germline V gene lookup returns CDR1 GTSNPN and CDR2 SVGIG (reference sequence). V shed 5 bases and J shed 7 bases, with 17 bases lying between them. The CDR3, as DNA: TGTGCCTGGGCATACCAGGGAAAGCCTGAAAAACTGTTTTTT. As protein: CAWAYQGKPEKLFF.

The chain links TRBV25-1 to TRBJ1-2; 8 bases match TRBD1. The CDR3 has 12 residues. V gave up 4 bases and J gave up 11 bases; unmatched junction bases: 6. The germline gives CDR1 MGHDK, CDR2 SYGVNS. CDR3: CASSAGQGGYTF. CDR3 DNA: TGTGCCAGCAGTGCCGGACAGGGTGGTTACACCTTC.

This clone was detected once. The V call is TRBV7-2, the J call TRBJ1-5; the match to TRBD1 covers 8 bases. V was pared by 5 bases and J by 2 bases, with 2 bases of the junction left unmatched. The CDR3 length is 14 residues. Germline V gives CDR1 SGHTA, CDR2 FQGNSA. CDR3 protein: CASSQDRGNQPQHF. CDR3 bases: TGTGCCAGCAGCCAGGACAGGGGCAATCAGCCCCAGCATTTT.